This T cell receptor (beta chain) was identified in a study of blood T cells in healthy people across ages (dated by TCRdb to the mid-2010s). A note on the overall study: In model experiments, template switching captured about one uniquely barcoded TCR beta cDNA molecule for every two T cells. The study measured age-related changes in TCR beta repertoire diversity using deep sequencing normalized with unique cDNA molecular identifiers. Four age groups were formed from the donors: young (average 16 years), middle-aged (approximately 40), aged (around 62) and long-lived (82). To avoid experimental bias, donors of different ages were spread randomly across the sequencing lanes. Two additional independent replicas of 1 million unique cDNA reads from the same blood draw were analyzed for two donors (one aged 18 to 30 and one aged 80 or older). Study-wide findings and limitations: Donor CMV infection status was unknown, potentially confounding age-related changes in expanded clonotypes. As age increased, observed TCR beta diversity per million T cells dropped in a roughly linear way, and a significant reduction was already evident by age roughly 40. Since profiling was done on bulk unsorted PBMCs, naive and antigen-experienced compartments could not be conclusively compared. Total diversity estimates from one million sequenced T cells were considered lower bounds and underestimates. Compared with the aged group, the long-lived group had more naive CD4+ T cells, fewer expanded clones and increased TCR diversity, a pattern suggesting age selection. A strong correlation was found between observed TCR beta diversity and the percentage of naive T cells measured by flow cytometry.

The library was produced with 5' RACE. Sequencing was carried out with an Illumina HiSeq 2500. A second PCR of 7 to 11 cycles was performed with a sample-barcoded 5' primer and a J-beta primer mix. Each TCR beta cDNA molecule received a unique molecular identifier from a template-switch 5' adaptor carrying 12 random nucleotides. Each sample yielded at least 2.5 million CDR3-containing paired-end reads. All of the RNA was converted into first-strand cDNA using the Mint cDNA synthesis kit, with a TRBC-specific oligonucleotide serving as the primer. Following uracil-DNA glycosylase treatment, a first 18-cycle PCR with universal primers M1SS and BC2_uni_R was performed on all cDNA. The authors' analysis ran thus. For normalization, 1 million high-quality reads were randomly selected from each sample, with every read carrying a distinct molecular identifier. Reads sharing molecular identifiers were discarded rather than binned into consensus sequences. MiTCR, run with a Q25 quality threshold and the strictest error-elimination algorithm, handled CDR3 identification, clonotype clustering and error correction. Lower-bound total TCR beta diversity was estimated with a nonparametric unseen species model using Euler transformation. TCRdb trimmed the raw reads at Q25, called clones with MiXCR and kept productive beta chains. Rows are combined by CDR3 protein, so each entry shows the most common genes and DNA. These V and J calls rely on TCRdb rather than the paper's analysis. The sample table shows around 1,700,000 distinct CDR3 sequences, and about 28% are seen once. 7.7% of the sample is held by the ten biggest clonotypes.

As encoded in the germline V gene, CDR1 is LGHNT while CDR2 is FRNRAP. V and J are truncated by 1 base and 5 bases respectively, leaving an intervening sequence of 17 bases. From the cysteine through the phenylalanine, the CDR3 covers 17 amino acids. Only CDR3 DNA remains: 51 bases, in frame from the first base. Comments on this clonotype: Its antigen is currently not known. No quality values exist for individual bases; no much larger clone is one base distant.

The donors were some 39 Caucasian individuals from Russia, aged roughly 6 to 100 years, who were systemically healthy. About 9.6 milliliters of peripheral blood were collected from each donor into EDTA-treated Vacutainer tubes. Ficoll-Paque density-gradient centrifugation was used to isolate PBMCs, with at least 6.5 million per sample. Total RNA was extracted from PBMCs with Trizol reagent, with at least 6 micrograms obtained per sample. For every donor, flow cytometry on a PBMC aliquot measured the percentage of naive CD45RAhigh/CD27high T cells. This receptor chain uses TRBV12-5 and TRBJ1-4, with a weak D call of TRBD1 (6 bases match). The specimen sequenced was blood. The sequence derives from a woman aged 25-40 years in good health. The CDR3 reads CASGLAHSTGRNEKLFF. The bases are TGTGCTAGTGGTTTGGCCCACTCGACAGGCCGGAATGAAAAACTGTTTTTT.